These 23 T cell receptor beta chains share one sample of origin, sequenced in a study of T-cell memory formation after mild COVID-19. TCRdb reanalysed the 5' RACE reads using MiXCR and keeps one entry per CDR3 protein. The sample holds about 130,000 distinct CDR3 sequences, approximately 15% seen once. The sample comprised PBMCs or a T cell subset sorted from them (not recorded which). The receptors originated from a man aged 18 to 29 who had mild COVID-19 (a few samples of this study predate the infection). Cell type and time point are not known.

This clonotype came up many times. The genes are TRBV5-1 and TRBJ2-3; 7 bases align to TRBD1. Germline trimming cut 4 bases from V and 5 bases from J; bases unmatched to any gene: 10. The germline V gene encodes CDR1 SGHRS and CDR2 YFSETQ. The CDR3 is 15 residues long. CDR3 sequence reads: CASSELQGTIDTQYF. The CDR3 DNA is TGCGCCAGCAGCGAGCTACAGGGGACGATAGATACGCAGTATTTT.

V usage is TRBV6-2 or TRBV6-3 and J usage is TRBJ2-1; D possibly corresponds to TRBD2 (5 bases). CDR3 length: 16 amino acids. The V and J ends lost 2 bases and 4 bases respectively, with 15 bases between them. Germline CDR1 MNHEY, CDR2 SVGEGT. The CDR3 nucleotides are TGTGCCAGCAGTTACGGCTGGGGAGTTGGGTACAATGAGCAGTTCTTC. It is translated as CASSYGWGVGYNEQFF.

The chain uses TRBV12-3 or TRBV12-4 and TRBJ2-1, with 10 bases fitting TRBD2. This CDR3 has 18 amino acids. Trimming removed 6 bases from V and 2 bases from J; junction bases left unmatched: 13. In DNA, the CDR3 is TGTGCCAGCAGCCCAGCGGGGGGGCCGTCCAATCCCTACAATGAGCAGTTCTTC. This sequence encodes CASSPAGGPSNPYNEQFF.

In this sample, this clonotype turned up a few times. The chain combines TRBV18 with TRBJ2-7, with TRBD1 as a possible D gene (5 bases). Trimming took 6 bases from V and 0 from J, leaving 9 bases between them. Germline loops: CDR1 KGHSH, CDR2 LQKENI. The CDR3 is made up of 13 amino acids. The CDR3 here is CASSGQASYEQYV. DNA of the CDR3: TGTGCCAGCTCGGGGCAAGCCTCCTACGAGCAGTACGTC.

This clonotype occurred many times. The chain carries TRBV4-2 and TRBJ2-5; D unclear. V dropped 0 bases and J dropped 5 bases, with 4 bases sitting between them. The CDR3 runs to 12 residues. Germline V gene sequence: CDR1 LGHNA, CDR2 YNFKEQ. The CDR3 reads CASSQEGETQYF. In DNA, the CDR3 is TGTGCCAGCAGCCAAGAAGGCGAGACCCAGTACTTC.

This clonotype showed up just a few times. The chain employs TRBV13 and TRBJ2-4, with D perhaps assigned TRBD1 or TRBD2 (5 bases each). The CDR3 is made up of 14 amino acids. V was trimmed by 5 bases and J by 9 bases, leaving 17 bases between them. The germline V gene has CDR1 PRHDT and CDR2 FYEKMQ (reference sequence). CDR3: CASSPSGARGIQYF. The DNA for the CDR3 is TGTGCCAGCAGCCCGTCCGGGGCGAGGGGCATTCAGTACTTC.

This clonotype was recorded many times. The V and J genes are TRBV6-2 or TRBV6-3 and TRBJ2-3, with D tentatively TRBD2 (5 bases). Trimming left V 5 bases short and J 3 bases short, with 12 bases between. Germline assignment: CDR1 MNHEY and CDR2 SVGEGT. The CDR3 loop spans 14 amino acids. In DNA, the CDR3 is TGTGCCAGCAGTGATTTTTTAGCGACAGATACGCAGTATTTT. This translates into CASSDFLATDTQYF.

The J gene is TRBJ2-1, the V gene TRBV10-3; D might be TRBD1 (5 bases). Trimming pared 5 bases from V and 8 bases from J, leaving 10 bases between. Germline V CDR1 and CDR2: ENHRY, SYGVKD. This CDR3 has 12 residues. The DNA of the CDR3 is TGTGCCATCAGTCAGGGTTTTGATGAGCAGTTCTTC. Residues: CAISQGFDEQFF.

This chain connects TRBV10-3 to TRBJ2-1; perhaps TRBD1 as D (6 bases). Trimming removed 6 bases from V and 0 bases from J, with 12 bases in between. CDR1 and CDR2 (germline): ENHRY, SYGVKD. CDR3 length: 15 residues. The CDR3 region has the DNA TGTGCCATCAGCTCACAGGGCTTCTCCTACAATGAGCAGTTCTTC. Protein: CAISSQGFSYNEQFF.

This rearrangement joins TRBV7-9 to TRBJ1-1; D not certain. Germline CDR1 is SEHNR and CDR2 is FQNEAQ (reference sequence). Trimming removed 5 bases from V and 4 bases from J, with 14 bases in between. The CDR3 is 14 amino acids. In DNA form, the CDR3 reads TGTGCCAGCAGCACGGCTAGCGGGGTCACTGAAGCTTTCTTT. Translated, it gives CASSTASGVTEAFF.

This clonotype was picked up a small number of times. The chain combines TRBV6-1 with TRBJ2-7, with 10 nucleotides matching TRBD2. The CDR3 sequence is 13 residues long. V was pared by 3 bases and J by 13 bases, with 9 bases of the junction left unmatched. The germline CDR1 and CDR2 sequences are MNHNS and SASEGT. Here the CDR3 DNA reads TGTGCCAGCAGTGAGGTGACTAGCGGGTGGCTATACGTC. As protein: CASSEVTSGWLYV.

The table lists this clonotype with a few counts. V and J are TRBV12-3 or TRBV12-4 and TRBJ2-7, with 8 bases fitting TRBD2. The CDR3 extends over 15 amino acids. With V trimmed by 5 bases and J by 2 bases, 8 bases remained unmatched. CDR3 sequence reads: CASSPRAGATYEQYF. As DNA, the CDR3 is TGTGCCAGCAGTCCCCGAGCGGGGGCCACCTACGAGCAGTACTTC.

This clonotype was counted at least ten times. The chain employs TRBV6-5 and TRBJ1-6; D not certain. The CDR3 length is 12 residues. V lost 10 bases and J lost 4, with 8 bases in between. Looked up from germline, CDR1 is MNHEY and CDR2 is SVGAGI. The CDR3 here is CATRAYNSPLHF. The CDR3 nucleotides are TGTGCCACCCGGGCGTATAATTCACCCCTCCACTTT.

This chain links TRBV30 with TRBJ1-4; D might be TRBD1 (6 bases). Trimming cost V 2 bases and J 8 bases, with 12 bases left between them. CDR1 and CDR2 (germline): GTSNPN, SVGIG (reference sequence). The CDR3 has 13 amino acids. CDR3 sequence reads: CAWSRGGDEKLFF. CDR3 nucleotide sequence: TGTGCCTGGAGTCGGGGGGGCGACGAAAAACTGTTTTTT.

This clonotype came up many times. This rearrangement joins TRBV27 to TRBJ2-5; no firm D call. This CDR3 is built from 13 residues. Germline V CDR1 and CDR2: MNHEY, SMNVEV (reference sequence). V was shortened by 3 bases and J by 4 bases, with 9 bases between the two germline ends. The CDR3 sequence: CASSFRGVETQYF. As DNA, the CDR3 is TGTGCCAGCAGTTTCCGTGGGGTAGAGACCCAGTACTTC.

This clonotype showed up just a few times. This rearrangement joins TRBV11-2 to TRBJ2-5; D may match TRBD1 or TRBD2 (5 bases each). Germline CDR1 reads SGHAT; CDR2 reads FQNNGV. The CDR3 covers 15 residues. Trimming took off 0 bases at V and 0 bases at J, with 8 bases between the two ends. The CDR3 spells CASSLDGGHQETQYF. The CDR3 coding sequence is TGTGCCAGCAGCTTAGATGGGGGACACCAAGAGACCCAGTACTTC.

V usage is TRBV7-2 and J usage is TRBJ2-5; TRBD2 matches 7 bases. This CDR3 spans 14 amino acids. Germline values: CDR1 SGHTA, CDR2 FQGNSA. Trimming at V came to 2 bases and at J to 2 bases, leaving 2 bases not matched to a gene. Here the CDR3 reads CASSLRGVQETQYF. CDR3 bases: TGTGCCAGCAGCTTACGGGGGGTACAAGAGACCCAGTACTTC.

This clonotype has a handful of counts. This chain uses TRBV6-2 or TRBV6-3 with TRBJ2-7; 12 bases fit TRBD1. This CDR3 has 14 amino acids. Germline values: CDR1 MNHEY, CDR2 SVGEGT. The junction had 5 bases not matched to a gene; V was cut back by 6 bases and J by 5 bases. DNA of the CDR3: TGTGCCAGCAGACCGGGACAGGGGGCCCACGAGCAGTACTTC. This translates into CASRPGQGAHEQYF.

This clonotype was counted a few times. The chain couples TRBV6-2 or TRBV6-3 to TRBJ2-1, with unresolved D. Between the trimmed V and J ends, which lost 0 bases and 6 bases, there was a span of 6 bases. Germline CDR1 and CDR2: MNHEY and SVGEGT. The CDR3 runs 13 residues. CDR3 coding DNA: TGTGCCAGCAGTTACTCAGCCCCCAATGAGCAGTTCTTC. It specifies CASSYSAPNEQFF.

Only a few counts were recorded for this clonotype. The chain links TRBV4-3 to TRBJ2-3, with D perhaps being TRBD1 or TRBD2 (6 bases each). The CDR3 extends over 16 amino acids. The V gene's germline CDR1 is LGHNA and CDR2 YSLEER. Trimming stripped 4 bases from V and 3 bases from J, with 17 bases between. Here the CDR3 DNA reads TGCGCCAGCAGCCCTATCATCGGGGGCGGGACAGATACGCAGTATTTT. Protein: CASSPIIGGGTDTQYF.

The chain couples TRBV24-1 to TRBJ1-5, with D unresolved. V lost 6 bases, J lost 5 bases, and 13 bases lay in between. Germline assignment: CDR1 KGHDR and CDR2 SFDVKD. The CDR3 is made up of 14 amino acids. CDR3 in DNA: TGTGCCACCAGTACCGGGCGAACGTATCAGCCCCAGCATTTT. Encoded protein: CATSTGRTYQPQHF.

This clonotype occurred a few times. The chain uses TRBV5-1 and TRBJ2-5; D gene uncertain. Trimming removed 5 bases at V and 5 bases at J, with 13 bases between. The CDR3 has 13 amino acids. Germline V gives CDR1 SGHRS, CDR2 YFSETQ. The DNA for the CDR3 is TGCGCCAGCAGTTTTACCCCTGGGGAGACCCAGTACTTC. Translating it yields CASSFTPGETQYF.

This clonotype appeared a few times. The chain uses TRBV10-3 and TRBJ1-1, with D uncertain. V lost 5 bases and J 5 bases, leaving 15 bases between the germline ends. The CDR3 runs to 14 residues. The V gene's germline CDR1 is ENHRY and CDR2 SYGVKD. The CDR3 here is CAISWATGSTEAFF. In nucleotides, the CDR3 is TGTGCCATCAGTTGGGCTACGGGGTCAACTGAAGCTTTCTTT.